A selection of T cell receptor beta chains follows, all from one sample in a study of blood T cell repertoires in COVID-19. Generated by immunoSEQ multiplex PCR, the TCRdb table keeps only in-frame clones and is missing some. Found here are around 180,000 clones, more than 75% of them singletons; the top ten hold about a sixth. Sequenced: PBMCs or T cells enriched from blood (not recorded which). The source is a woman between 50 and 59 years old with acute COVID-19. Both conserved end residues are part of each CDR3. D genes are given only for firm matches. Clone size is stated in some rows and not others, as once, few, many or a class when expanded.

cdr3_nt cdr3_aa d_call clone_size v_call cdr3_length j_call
TGTGCCAGCAGCCAAGTAGGGCAGGGGTGTTATTTT CASSQVGQGCYF NA NA TRBV3-1/TRBV3-2 12 TRBJ1-3
TGTGCCAGTAGTCTAACAGGGGGCCAAGAGACCCAGTACTTC CASSLTGGQETQYF TRBD1 NA TRBV19 14 TRBJ2-5
TGTGCCAGCAGCCAGGTGCCCATCAGGTCGTATTCGGGCTACACCTTC CASSQVPIRSYSGYTF NA NA TRBV3-1/TRBV3-2 16 TRBJ1-2
TGTGCCAGCAGGGTACAGGGTACTAACTATGGCTACACCTTC CASRVQGTNYGYTF NA NA TRBV28 14 TRBJ1-2
TGTGCCAGCAGTTACGGACACGGTGAAAAACTGTTTTTT CASSYGHGEKLFF NA few TRBV6-5 13 TRBJ1-4
TGTGCCAGCAGCTTAGCCCCCTGGCGGGGGTTGAGGAATGAGCAGTTCTTC CASSLAPWRGLRNEQFF TRBD2 NA TRBV7-6 17 TRBJ2-1
TGTGCCAGCAGCGTAGTAAATGGCCTCACAGATACGCAGTATTTT CASSVVNGLTDTQYF NA once TRBV9 15 TRBJ2-3
TGCGCCAGCAGCCCGGTAGGGACAGGGGGTGGATTCAACTTT CASSPVGTGGGFNF TRBD1 NA TRBV5-1 14 TRBJ1-1
TGCGCCAGCAGCCAAGCACTCCTAGCGGGGGGGATAAATGAGCAGTTCTTC CASSQALLAGGINEQFF TRBD2 NA TRBV4-3 17 TRBJ2-1
TGTGCCGGTACCACTAGTTCGTCCCTCCAAGAGACCCAGTACTTC CAGTTSSSLQETQYF NA NA TRBV7-9 15 TRBJ2-5
TGTGCCAGCAGCGGACAGGGTGGGTTCACAGATACGCAGTATTTT CASSGQGGFTDTQYF TRBD1 NA TRBV2 15 TRBJ2-3
TGCGCCAGCAGCCAAGAGACAGGGAGACATAGCAATCAGCCCCAGCATTTT CASSQETGRHSNQPQHF TRBD1 NA TRBV4-1 17 TRBJ1-5
TGTGCCACCAGTGATTTCGGGACTGGGCAGCCCCAGCATTTT CATSDFGTGQPQHF NA NA TRBV24-1 14 TRBJ1-5
TGTGCCAGCAGCACACAGGGCCGGGGCATTGAAGCTTTCTTT CASSTQGRGIEAFF NA NA TRBV6-5 14 TRBJ1-1
TGTGCCAGCAGCTTAGAGGACAGGGGCCTCTGGGGTCAGCCCCAGCATTTT CASSLEDRGLWGQPQHF TRBD1 once TRBV7-8 17 TRBJ1-5
TGTGCCAGCAGCCTTCGTCCGTTCTACAATGAGCAGTTCTTC CASSLRPFYNEQFF NA NA TRBV7-2 14 TRBJ2-1
TGCAGCGCGGGGGGCGAGGGGGCGACTGACATTCAGTACTTC CSAGGEGATDIQYF NA NA TRBV29-1 14 TRBJ2-4
TGTGCCTGGAGTGGAGGACAGGGAAAGGGGCCCCAGCATTTT CAWSGGQGKGPQHF TRBD1 NA TRBV30 14 TRBJ1-5
TGCGCCAGCAGCCAATTTGAGGGACAGGAAAGCTATGGCTACACCTTC CASSQFEGQESYGYTF TRBD1 once TRBV4-1 16 TRBJ1-2
TGTGCCAGCAGAGGGCAGACAGGGACCGGAAACACCATATATTTT CASRGQTGTGNTIYF TRBD1 NA TRBV2 15 TRBJ1-3
TGTGCCAGCAGTTACTCGATGGGTTCCGGGTCCAAAAACATTCAGTACTTC CASSYSMGSGSKNIQYF NA few TRBV6-2/TRBV6-3 17 TRBJ2-4
TGTGCCAGCAGCCTAGGGACAGTGAATCAGCCCCAGCATTTT CASSLGTVNQPQHF TRBD1 NA TRBV28 14 TRBJ1-5
TGTGCCTGGAGTTCGATAGGTACAGGGCCGGCCGGGGAGCTGTTTTTT CAWSSIGTGPAGELFF NA NA TRBV30 16 TRBJ2-2
TGTGCCGCACAAACAGGCAGCCTGGGGGCTTTCTTT CAAQTGSLGAFF NA many TRBV28 12 TRBJ1-1
TGCGCCAGCAGCCAGCCGGGACAGGGGGTTCCTGGGGCCAACGTCCTGACTTTC CASSQPGQGVPGANVLTF TRBD1 NA TRBV4-1 18 TRBJ2-6
TGTGCCAGCAGGACAGGGGGGAGTAGGCTAGAGACCCAGTACTTC CASRTGGSRLETQYF TRBD1 NA TRBV7-8 15 TRBJ2-5
TGTGCCAGCAGCCAAATGGGGGCGGTCTCTGGGGCCAACGTCCTGACTTTC CASSQMGAVSGANVLTF NA NA TRBV14 17 TRBJ2-6
TGCGCCAGCGGGACAGGGACTGGAAACACCATATATTTT CASGTGTGNTIYF TRBD1 NA TRBV5-1 13 TRBJ1-3
TGCGCCAGCAGCTTGGTGAGCGGGGAGCTGTTTTTT CASSLVSGELFF NA NA TRBV5-1 12 TRBJ2-2
TGCAGCGTTGAAACCCAGCGAGACCAGCCCCAGCATTTT CSVETQRDQPQHF NA NA TRBV29-1 13 TRBJ1-5
TGTGCCAGCAGTTTATTCGCAACGGGGGGTGGGACAGATACGCAGTATTTT CASSLFATGGGTDTQYF TRBD2 few TRBV28 17 TRBJ2-3
TGTGCCAGCAGCCTTGGACAGGGTGATGGCTACACCTTC CASSLGQGDGYTF TRBD1 NA TRBV7-9 13 TRBJ1-2
TGTGCCAGCTCCCAAGACAGATATAATTCACCCCTCCACTTT CASSQDRYNSPLHF NA once TRBV18 14 TRBJ1-6
TGTGCCATCAGTGAGGCCCCCTCAGCGGGCTACACCTTC CAISEAPSAGYTF NA NA TRBV10-3 13 TRBJ1-2
TGCGCCAGCAGGACTAGCGGGGGGAGCACCGGGGAGCTGTTTTTT CASRTSGGSTGELFF TRBD2 NA TRBV5-1 15 TRBJ2-2
TGTGCCAGCAGCTTGCGTAACACTGAAGCTTTCTTT CASSLRNTEAFF NA NA TRBV5-5 12 TRBJ1-1
TGTGCCAGCTACCGGGACAGGAGCTCTTGGGCTTTCTTT CASYRDRSSWAFF TRBD1 NA TRBV2 13 TRBJ1-1
TGTGCCAGCAGTGGACAGTACACCGGGGAGCTGTTTTTT CASSGQYTGELFF NA NA TRBV2 13 TRBJ2-2
TGTGCCAGCAGCCCGGGACTAGCGGGGGGGCCCTACAATGAGCAGTTCTTC CASSPGLAGGPYNEQFF TRBD2 NA TRBV7-9 17 TRBJ2-1
TGTGCCAGCAGTTTTGGACTAGCGGGGGGACAAGAGACCCAGTACTTC CASSFGLAGGQETQYF TRBD2 few TRBV6-2/TRBV6-3 16 TRBJ2-5
TGCGCCAGCAGTCTGGGGACAGAAGCTTTCTTT CASSLGTEAFF NA NA TRBV5-1 11 TRBJ1-1
TGTGCCAGCTCACCACAAGGGGGCTCCAAGGGGTATGAGCAGTTCTTC CASSPQGGSKGYEQFF TRBD1 NA TRBV18 16 TRBJ2-1
TGCGCCAGCAGCTTGGACACGTTGAACACTGAAGCTTTCTTT CASSLDTLNTEAFF NA few TRBV5-1 14 TRBJ1-1
TGTGCCAGCAGCCAAGATCCCCTAGCGGGGGGGGGAAATACGCAGTATTTT CASSQDPLAGGGNTQYF TRBD2 NA TRBV4-2 17 TRBJ2-3
TGTGCCAGCAGCTTAACAAATACGCAGTATTTT CASSLTNTQYF NA NA TRBV7-2 11 TRBJ2-3
TGTGCCAGCAGCACGGACCCGGGGGGGAATCAGCCCCAGCATTTT CASSTDPGGNQPQHF NA NA TRBV6-5 15 TRBJ1-5
TGTGCCAGCAGTCGGACAGGGCAGAGGCAGCCCCAGCATTTT CASSRTGQRQPQHF TRBD1 NA TRBV28 14 TRBJ1-5
TGTGCCAGCAGCCCCGTAGAGGGGGCTAGGGGCTACACCTTC CASSPVEGARGYTF TRBD1 NA TRBV27 14 TRBJ1-2
TGTGCCAGCAGACGTGCAGATTATGGCTACACCTTC CASRRADYGYTF NA NA TRBV7-9 12 TRBJ1-2
TGTGCCAGCAGCCCGAACGACAGGGTGGGTGGCTACACCTTC CASSPNDRVGGYTF TRBD1 NA TRBV3-1/TRBV3-2 14 TRBJ1-2
TGTGCCAGCAGGGGAAACAGGGGCCCAGATACGCAGTATTTT CASRGNRGPDTQYF TRBD1 NA TRBV27 14 TRBJ2-3
TGCGCCAGCAGCTTACAGGTTTCTAATGAAAAACTGTTTTTT CASSLQVSNEKLFF NA NA TRBV5-1 14 TRBJ1-4
TGCGCCAGCAGCTTGCACGGGGGGGACGGGGAGACCCAGTACTTC CASSLHGGDGETQYF TRBD2 NA TRBV5-1 15 TRBJ2-5